Listed here are 15 T cell receptor beta chains from one sample, sequenced in a study of Ad26.COV2.S vaccination and SARS-CoV-2 variants. Profiling relied on immunoSEQ multiplex PCR, and the TCRdb table lists in-frame clones only, not all of them. The table has about 350,000 clones, approximately 90% seen once. Source: peripheral blood, taken after recovery from COVID-19. These receptors all stem from a human donor who had recovered from COVID-19.

The chain employs TRBV6-1 and TRBJ2-4, with 12 bases lining up with TRBD1. The CDR3 covers 15 residues. Losses at the gene ends were 0 bases for V and 7 bases for J; bases not matched to a gene: 1. Germline CDR1 reads MNHNS; CDR2 reads SASEGT. CDR3 in amino acids: CASSEAGTGGNIQYF. CDR3 in DNA: TGTGCCAGCAGTGAAGCCGGGACAGGGGGCAACATTCAGTACTTC.

V usage is TRBV2 and J usage is TRBJ2-2; the D gene is possibly TRBD1 (6 bases). The V end was cut by 2 bases, the J end by 0 bases, with 10 bases between. The CDR3 covers 16 residues. Germline CDR1 SNHLY, CDR2 FYNNEI. CDR3 residues: CASSEQGIPNTGELFF. The CDR3 nucleotides are TGTGCCAGCAGTGAACAGGGGATCCCGAACACCGGGGAGCTGTTTTTT.

The CDR3 loop reads CASSRRGGRETQYF. In DNA form, the CDR3 reads TGTGCCAGCAGTCGACGGGGGGGACGGGAGACCCAGTACTTC. V and J are TRBV27 and TRBJ2-5; 8 bases are a match to TRBD2. J was trimmed by 5 bases and V by 5 bases; bases with no gene match: 7. Germline lookup yields CDR1 MNHEY and CDR2 SMNVEV (reference sequence). This CDR3 has 14 amino acids.

The J gene is TRBJ2-1, the V gene TRBV6-5; tentative D call: TRBD2 (6 bases). Germline V gene sequence: CDR1 MNHEY, CDR2 SVGAGI. V lost 11 bases to trimming and J lost 7 bases, with 9 bases between them. The CDR3 spans 10 residues. The CDR3 nucleotides read TGTGCCGTTGGGGGGAATGAGCAGTTCTTC. The encoded protein is CAVGGNEQFF.

This chain uses TRBV9 with TRBJ1-3; D perhaps matches TRBD1 (5 bases). CDR3 length: 15 amino acids. Trimming stripped 4 bases from V and 0 bases from J, with 11 bases between. CDR1 is SGDLS, CDR2 YYNGEE, per germline. The CDR3 reads CASSFGHNSGNTIYF. The DNA for the CDR3 is TGTGCCAGCAGCTTTGGACACAACTCTGGAAACACCATATATTTT.

V and J are TRBV6-2 or TRBV6-3 and TRBJ2-7; TRBD2 agrees at 11 bases. The CDR3 sequence is 18 residues long. V gave up 2 bases and J gave up 6 bases; unmatched junction bases: 15. The V gene's germline CDR1 is MNHEY and CDR2 SVGEGT. CDR3 residues: CASSYDLQASGGYVEQYF. Here the CDR3 DNA reads TGTGCCAGCAGTTACGATCTACAGGCTAGCGGGGGGTATGTCGAGCAGTACTTC.

The chain uses TRBV28 and TRBJ1-1, with no clear D. CDR3 size: 15 residues. Deletions cut 1 base from V and 6 bases from J, with 15 bases between. Germline CDR1 and CDR2: MDHEN and SYDVKM. CDR3 protein: CASSLSIFGIPEAFF. The CDR3 DNA is TGTGCCAGCAGTTTATCCATCTTTGGGATCCCTGAAGCTTTCTTT.

The chain's CDR3 is CASSVTGVGNQPQHF. The DNA of the CDR3 is TGTGCCAGCAGCGTCACCGGGGTAGGCAATCAGCCCCAGCATTTT. The chain is built from TRBV7-2 and TRBJ1-5; D ambiguous. The CDR3 runs to 15 residues. CDR1 is SGHTA and CDR2 is FQGNSA in the germline V gene. Trimming took 5 bases from V and 2 from J, leaving 13 bases between them.

The V gene is TRBV21-1, the J gene TRBJ2-3; the D call TRBD1 from the table was never checked on the DNA. TRBV21-1 is a pseudogene locus. CDR3 length: 16 residues. The CDR3 spells CASTVGRDTDTDTQYF. The CDR3 DNA is TGTGCCAGCACGGTGGGCCGGGACACCGACACAGATACGCAGTATTTT.

This sequence joins TRBV6-5 and TRBJ2-3, with 7 bases that match TRBD1. The trim removed 5 bases at V and 6 bases at J, leaving 8 bases unmatched. This CDR3 is built from 14 residues. Germline CDR1 is MNHEY and CDR2 is SVGAGI. The CDR3 DNA follows: TGTGCCAGCAGTACCCAGGGGGACGGGGATACGCAGTATTTT. Protein: CASSTQGDGDTQYF.

The gene calls are TRBV6-1 and TRBJ1-6, with TRBD1 matching over 9 bases. This CDR3 is 19 amino acids long. With 2 bases clipped from V and 0 bases from J, the junction kept 8 bases outside the gene matches. Looked up from germline, CDR1 is MNHNS and CDR2 is SASEGT. The CDR3 coding sequence is TGTGCCAGCAGTGAATTCACAGGGGGCTCTAGCTCCTATAATTCACCCCTCCACTTT. Translation gives CASSEFTGGSSSYNSPLHF.

This clone was counted a single time. V and J are TRBV3-1 (or the pseudogene TRBV3-2) and TRBJ1-2, with D perhaps matching TRBD1 (6 bases). The CDR3 extends over 15 amino acids. V lost 3 bases and J 3 bases, leaving 14 bases between the germline ends. Germline CDR1 and CDR2: LGHDT and YNNKEL (reference sequence). The CDR3 is CASSQVGASHYGYTF. The CDR3 nucleotides read TGTGCCAGCAGCCAGGTGGGGGCCAGCCACTATGGCTACACCTTC.

V is TRBV16 and J is TRBJ2-1; TRBD1 aligns across 9 bases. The CDR3 covers 18 residues. From germline, CDR1 is KGHSY and CDR2 FQNENV. V was pared by 0 bases and J by 0 bases, with 6 bases of the junction left unmatched. Here the CDR3 DNA reads TGTGCCAGCAGCCAATCTCGAGGGACAGGGCCCTCCTACAATGAGCAGTTCTTC. This translates into CASSQSRGTGPSYNEQFF.

The table lists this clone with a count of one. V gene TRBV5-5 combines with J gene TRBJ1-6; 10 bases line up with TRBD1. V gave up 7 bases and J gave up 1 base; unmatched junction bases: 5. There are 16 residues in the CDR3. Germline loops: CDR1 SGHKS, CDR2 YYEKEE (reference sequence). DNA of the CDR3: TGTGCCAGCCTCCGGGACAGGGGTTCCTATAATTCACCCCTCCACTTT. This sequence encodes CASLRDRGSYNSPLHF.

The chain uses TRBV19 and TRBJ1-6; 9 nucleotides match TRBD1. The ends lost 5 bases at V and 10 bases at J; junction bases unmatched: 6. The V gene's germline CDR1 is LNHDA and CDR2 SQIVND (reference sequence). CDR3 length: 14 amino acids. Written as DNA, the CDR3 is TGTGCCAGTAGTTTACAGGGGGCAGGGTCACCCCTCCACTTT. Its translation: CASSLQGAGSPLHF.